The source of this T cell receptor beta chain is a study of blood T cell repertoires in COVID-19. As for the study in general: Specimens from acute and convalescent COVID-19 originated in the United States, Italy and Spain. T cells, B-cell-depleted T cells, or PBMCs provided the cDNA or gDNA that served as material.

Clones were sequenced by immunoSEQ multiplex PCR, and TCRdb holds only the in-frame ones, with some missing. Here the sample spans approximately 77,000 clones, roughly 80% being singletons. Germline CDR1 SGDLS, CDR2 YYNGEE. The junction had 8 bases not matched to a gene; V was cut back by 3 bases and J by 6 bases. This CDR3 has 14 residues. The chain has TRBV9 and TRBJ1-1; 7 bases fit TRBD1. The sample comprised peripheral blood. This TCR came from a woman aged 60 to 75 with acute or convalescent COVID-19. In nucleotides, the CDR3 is TGTGCCAGCAGCGGATCGACAGGGTTAGCTGAAGCTTTCTTT. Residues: CASSGSTGLAEAFF.